This TCR beta chain was sequenced in a study of OX40 agonist ivuxolimab in advanced cancers. Study observations and caveats: Still undetermined is the antigen specificity of the expanded peripheral T cells.

Notes on this clone: Its cognate antigen is unknown. Other DNA sequences in this sample translate to the same CDR3.

The CDR3 extends over 15 amino acids. V dropped 0 bases and J dropped 1 base, with 8 bases sitting between them. Germline V gene sequence: CDR1 SGHRS, CDR2 YFSETQ. TCRdb's copy holds only in-frame clones and misses some; the assay was immunoSEQ multiplex PCR. Of about 53,000 clones in the sample, approximately 92% are singletons; the top ten hold approximately 10%. The chain couples TRBV5-1 to TRBJ2-1; possible D gene TRBD1, 6 bases. The clonotype originates from an adult with an advanced solid tumor such as melanoma, head and neck, liver or kidney cancer. The sample in question was CD4+ or CD8+ T cells sorted from blood, obtained in a trial of the OX40 agonist ivuxolimab. This chain's CDR3 is CASSLEGQSYNEQFF. CDR3 bases: TGCGCCAGCAGCTTGGAAGGACAGTCCTACAATGAGCAGTTCTTC.